One sample yielded the 25 T cell receptor beta chains listed below, sequenced in a study of blood T cells in healthy people across ages. Next came a second PCR, run for roughly 6 to 11 cycles, which used a sample-barcoded 5' primer along with a J-beta primer mix. Each CDR3 protein gets one entry after TCRdb re-called the 5' RACE reads with MiXCR. The sample lists roughly 500,000 distinct CDR3 sequences, approximately 25% occurring once. Material: blood. The receptors shown here come from an older woman in good health.

The CDR3 protein is CASSQVAASGANVLTF. Written as DNA, the CDR3 is TGCGCCAGCAGCCAAGTAGCGGCCTCTGGGGCCAACGTCCTGACTTTC. The chain combines TRBV4-1 with TRBJ2-6, with a possible D match to TRBD2 (6 bases). V lost 1 base and J lost 0, with 7 bases in between. CDR1 is MGHRA and CDR2 is YSYEKL in the germline V gene. The CDR3 runs to 16 residues.

The chain uses TRBV5-6 and TRBJ1-4; D unclear. The V and J ends lost 2 bases and 0 bases respectively, with 11 bases between them. This CDR3 is 16 amino acids long. Germline CDR1 SGHDT, CDR2 YYEEEE. The CDR3 bases are TGTGCCAGCAGCTTCTTGGACGCAACAACTAATGAAAAACTGTTTTTT. It is translated as CASSFLDATTNEKLFF. The complete variable domain, with remaining parts taken from reference TRBV5-6 and TRBJ1-4, reads DAGVTQSPTHLIKTRGQQVTLRCSPKSGHDTVSWYQQALGQGPQFIFQYYEEEERQRGNFPDRFSGHQFPNYSSELNVNALLLGDSALYLCASSFLDATTNEKLFFGSGTQLSVL.

This clonotype was seen only a few times. The chain has TRBV7-2 and TRBJ1-4, with D perhaps matching TRBD1 (6 bases). Germline V gene data show CDR1 as SGHTA and CDR2 as FQGNSA. The germline V and J ends were trimmed by 0 bases and 7 bases, with 12 bases remaining between them. The CDR3 is 15 amino acids. CDR3 loop: CASSLAAGVGEKLFF. The CDR3, as DNA: TGTGCCAGCAGCTTAGCGGCAGGGGTGGGTGAAAAACTGTTTTTT.

The chain has TRBV28 and TRBJ1-2; 8 nucleotides match TRBD1. The V gene's germline CDR1 is MDHEN and CDR2 SYDVKM. J lost 3 bases, V lost 5 bases, and 14 bases had no gene match. The CDR3 contains 17 residues. The chain's CDR3 is CASSLPPWTGSDYGYTF. DNA for the CDR3: TGTGCCAGCAGTCTCCCACCTTGGACAGGGAGCGACTATGGCTACACCTTC.

This clonotype was observed many times. The chain links TRBV29-1 to TRBJ2-5, with TRBD2 matching over 9 bases. This CDR3 comprises 15 residues. The germline V gene encodes CDR1 SQVTM and CDR2 ANQGSEA. With 5 bases clipped from V and 6 bases from J, the junction kept 13 bases outside the gene matches. CDR3 nucleotides: TGCAGCGTTTCCCTCCCAGCGGGGGGTTTAAAGACCCAGTACTTC. It codes for CSVSLPAGGLKTQYF.

The rearrangement links TRBV5-1 to TRBJ2-3; 9 nucleotides line up with TRBD2. The junction had 9 bases not matched to a gene; V was cut back by 5 bases and J by 5 bases. Germline loops: CDR1 SGHRS, CDR2 YFSETQ. This CDR3 region has 15 residues. CDR3 in amino acids: CASRSGGGDRDTQYF. CDR3 nucleotides: TGCGCCAGCAGATCCGGCGGGGGGGACAGAGATACGCAGTATTTT.

In its sample, this clonotype was seen a few times. This chain uses TRBV7-8 with TRBJ1-2, with D unresolved. Trimming took off 1 base at V and 8 bases at J, with 17 bases between the two ends. The CDR3 totals 15 residues. The germline CDR1 and CDR2 sequences are SGHVS and FQNEAQ. The CDR3 sequence is CASSLDRLNGRGYTF. The DNA of the CDR3 is TGTGCCAGCAGCTTAGACAGACTCAATGGACGCGGCTACACCTTC.

The rearrangement uses TRBV4-1 and TRBJ1-3; possible D gene TRBD1, 5 bases. CDR1 and CDR2 from the germline V gene are MGHRA and YSYEKL. The CDR3 runs 15 residues. The germline V and J ends were trimmed by 0 bases and 4 bases, with 10 bases remaining between them. In DNA, the CDR3 is TGCGCCAGCAGCCAAGATTCGGGGCCCGGAAACACCATATATTTT. Protein sequence: CASSQDSGPGNTIYF.

A few counts support this clonotype. This chain's CDR3 is CASSLTGPPHGLFF. Written as DNA, the CDR3 is TGTGCCAGCAGCCTCACGGGGCCGCCCCATGGACTGTTTTTT. The chain is built from TRBV7-9 and TRBJ1-4; a possible D gene is TRBD1 (5 bases). CDR1 and CDR2 from the germline V gene are SEHNR and FQNEAQ (reference sequence). V lost 5 bases to trimming and J lost 13 bases, with 20 bases between them. The CDR3 runs to 14 residues.

This chain joins TRBV11-1 and TRBJ2-1; no clear D gene. The ends were cut back, 3 bases at V and 7 bases at J, with 19 bases in the middle. CDR3 length equals 16 residues. Germline V gene sequence: CDR1 SGHAT, CDR2 FQDESV (reference sequence). CDR3 in DNA: TGTGCCAGCAGCTTCTTCTTGTCCGTGACCAAAAATGAGCAGTTCTTC. It encodes CASSFFLSVTKNEQFF.

This clonotype was detected ten times or more. The chain carries TRBV7-9 and TRBJ2-3; no clear D gene. The CDR3 has 14 residues. The V end was cut by 2 bases, the J end by 2 bases, with 8 bases between. Germline-derived CDR1 and CDR2 are SEHNR and FQNEAQ (reference sequence). This chain's CDR3 is CASSLRQLTDTQYF. In DNA, the CDR3 is TGTGCCAGCAGCTTAAGGCAACTCACAGATACGCAGTATTTT.

This sequence joins TRBV20-1 and TRBJ1-3; possibly TRBD1 for D (6 bases). CDR3 length: 16 amino acids. Germline lookup yields CDR1 DFQATT and CDR2 SNEGSKA (reference sequence). V lost 3 bases to trimming and J lost 0 bases, with 15 bases between them. As DNA, the CDR3 is TGCAGTGCTAGTTATGGGGGCCCCCACTCTGGAAACACCATATATTTT. This sequence encodes CSASYGGPHSGNTIYF.

The chain has TRBV5-1 and TRBJ2-7, with D perhaps assigned TRBD1 or TRBD2 (5 bases each). Trimming removed 2 bases at V and 7 bases at J, with 13 bases between. The CDR3 totals 13 residues. Per germline, CDR1 SGHRS and CDR2 YFSETQ. CDR3 in amino acids: CASSLGTRREQYF. In DNA form, the CDR3 reads TGCGCCAGCAGCTTAGGGACGAGGCGGGAGCAGTACTTC.

V usage is TRBV2 and J usage is TRBJ1-5; weak D call: TRBD1 (5 bases). CDR3 length equals 15 residues. Per the germline V gene, CDR1 is SNHLY and CDR2 is FYNNEI. Trimming removed 6 bases at V and 0 bases at J, with 12 bases between. The CDR3 DNA follows: TGTGCCAGCAGCCCTGCAGGGTATAGCAATCAGCCCCAGCATTTT. Its translation: CASSPAGYSNQPQHF.

This rearrangement joins TRBV27 to TRBJ1-1, with 7 bases matching TRBD1. The CDR3 spans 15 residues. V shed 6 bases, J shed 0 bases, and the junction held 7 bases outside the gene matches. The V gene's germline CDR1 is MNHEY and CDR2 SMNVEV (reference sequence). For the CDR3, the DNA is TGTGCCAGCAGAACCGGGACAGACATGAACACTGAAGCTTTCTTT. As protein: CASRTGTDMNTEAFF.

The chain recombines TRBV6-5 with TRBJ1-4; D is undetermined. V was pared by 0 bases and J by 0 bases, with 11 bases between. The CDR3 has 17 residues. Germline CDR1 and CDR2: MNHEY and SVGAGI. This chain's CDR3 is CASSYSIGTTTNEKLFF. The CDR3 DNA follows: TGTGCCAGCAGTTACTCGATAGGAACCACAACTAATGAAAAACTGTTTTTT.

CDR3 sequence reads: CATRQTMGQGDDEQFF. The CDR3 DNA follows: TGTGCCACCAGACAAACTATGGGACAGGGGGACGATGAGCAGTTCTTC. The chain joins TRBV24-1 to TRBJ2-1; 11 bases match TRBD1. The V gene end was trimmed by 7 bases and the J gene end by 8 bases; junction bases not matched to a gene: 12. Germline values: CDR1 KGHDR, CDR2 SFDVKD. This CDR3 contains 16 residues.

This sequence joins TRBV29-1 and TRBJ1-2; D is undetermined. V was pared by 3 bases and J by 8 bases, with 10 bases between. This CDR3 is 11 amino acids long. Germline values: CDR1 SQVTM, CDR2 ANQGSEA. In DNA, the CDR3 is TGCAGCGTTGAGTTCCCCGGGGGCTACACCTTC. Protein product: CSVEFPGGYTF.

The chain is built from TRBV4-2 and TRBJ2-5, with 7 nucleotides matching TRBD2. CDR1 and CDR2 from the germline V gene are LGHNA and YNFKEQ. This CDR3 comprises 16 residues. The V segment lost 1 base and the J segment 0 bases; nucleotides outside the gene matches: 5. CDR3 loop: CASSQGGGRYQETQYF. The CDR3 DNA sequence: TGTGCCAGCAGCCAAGGCGGGGGAAGGTACCAAGAGACCCAGTACTTC.

This chain uses TRBV9 with TRBJ1-4, with TRBD1 matching over 7 bases. Germline V gene data show CDR1 as SGDLS and CDR2 as YYNGEE. This CDR3 has 14 residues. J lost 8 bases, V lost 3 bases, and 7 bases had no gene match. Here the CDR3 reads CASSARRDREKLFF. CDR3 sequence (DNA): TGTGCCAGCAGCGCACGGCGGGACAGAGAAAAACTGTTTTTT.

The rearrangement uses TRBV12-3 or TRBV12-4 and TRBJ1-1; D is unresolved. With 3 bases removed from V and 4 bases from J, the gap between germline ends came to 9 bases. This CDR3 is built from 13 residues. The CDR3 DNA is TGTGCCAGCAGTTTTTTATCGGGCACTGAAGCTTTCTTT. This sequence encodes CASSFLSGTEAFF.

The rearrangement joins TRBV6-5 to TRBJ1-2; 7 positions match TRBD1. J was trimmed by 6 bases and V by 6 bases; bases with no gene match: 4. CDR1 and CDR2 from the germline V gene are MNHEY and SVGAGI. The CDR3 length is 12 residues. This CDR3 is CASSLGQDGYTF. CDR3 nucleotides: TGTGCCAGCAGCCTCGGACAGGATGGCTACACCTTC.

This clonotype was counted between two and nine times. CDR3 amino acids: CASSRTSGSQETQYF. CDR3 nucleotides: TGTGCCAGCAGCCGGACTAGCGGATCCCAAGAGACCCAGTACTTC. The V gene is TRBV4-2, the J gene TRBJ2-5; 10 positions match TRBD2. CDR1 LGHNA and CDR2 YNFKEQ come from the germline V gene. There are 15 residues in the CDR3. Trimming at V came to 4 bases and at J to 1 base, leaving 3 bases not matched to a gene.

The sample holds many counts of this clonotype. The chain recombines TRBV5-1 with TRBJ2-4; tentatively, D is TRBD1 or TRBD2 (7 bases each). Germline lookup yields CDR1 SGHRS and CDR2 YFSETQ. V was trimmed by 0 bases and J by 1 base, leaving 14 bases between them. CDR3 length equals 17 residues. This CDR3 is CASSLAHQGGAKNIQYF. CDR3 in DNA: TGCGCCAGCAGCTTGGCTCACCAGGGGGGGGCCAAAAACATTCAGTACTTC.

This clonotype was picked up a small number of times. This rearrangement joins TRBV29-1 to TRBJ2-1; 11 bases are shared with TRBD2. The J segment lost 5 bases and the V segment lost 4 bases, leaving 22 bases of the junction unmatched. Germline CDR1 reads SQVTM; CDR2 reads ANQGSEA. The CDR3 length is 20 residues. CDR3 DNA: TGCAGCGTTGGCAGGGGAGCTAGCGGGGGGTTTCGTGGGGCTAACAATGAGCAGTTCTTC. Encoded protein: CSVGRGASGGFRGANNEQFF.